The TCR beta chain described here comes from a study of shared clonotypes between healthy human individuals. Overall study context: Samples came from a couple of female and three male donors aged 18 to 49. Points from the study as a whole: Donor scarcity curtailed the genetic and exposure-history diversity represented herein.

Donors, without exception, were Caucasian adults residing in Nashville, Tennessee. Sequencing of unsorted PBMC DNA was carried out using ten immunoSEQ deep assay plates. Sequencing used immunoSEQ multiplex PCR; TCRdb keeps in-frame clones, though not all of them. The sample yields about 500,000 clones, around 77% seen once. CDR1 and CDR2 from the germline V gene are SGHTA and FQGNSA. This CDR3 has 18 residues. V dropped 5 bases and J dropped 0 bases, with 23 bases sitting between them. As to this clone: Its antigen remains unknown.

The chain couples TRBV7-2 to TRBJ2-7; D possibly matches TRBD1 or TRBD2 (5 bases each). The sequenced material came from PBMCs. The TCR originated in a woman aged 40 to 50 in good health. Some clones in this sample may be carry-over from other donors' samples. Here the CDR3 reads CASSQGPPGTSISYEQYF. The CDR3 bases are TGTGCCAGCAGCCAAGGTCCCCCCGGGACCTCGATCTCCTACGAGCAGTACTTC.